The present TCR beta chain was sequenced within a study of follicular helper T cells after annual influenza vaccination. The V and J ends lost 0 bases and 7 bases respectively, with 16 bases between them. The length of the CDR3 is 16 residues. Germline-derived CDR1 and CDR2 are KGHSY and FQNENV. Time point reported: 2014-2015 season, 7 days after vaccination. Blood volume per time point ranged from about 35 to 100 mL. TCRdb's table, derived via immunoSEQ multiplex PCR, lists solely in-frame clones and lacks some. The sample contains roughly 9,000 clones, 83% of which appear only once. Study-wide results and limits: Yearly vaccinations repeatedly recalled conserved clonotypes in ICOS+CD38+ cTfh.

Comments on this clone: Its antigen is currently unknown.

This clonotype was sampled from an adult who received the influenza vaccine. The specimen comprised CXCR5- memory CD4+ T cells sorted from blood, sampled 7 days after influenza vaccination. The chain has TRBV16 and TRBJ2-1; tentatively, D is TRBD2 (5 bases). CDR3 in DNA: TGTGCCAGCAGCCAATCGGGTCGGGGAAAACAAAATGAGCAGTTCTTC. Its protein product is CASSQSGRGKQNEQFF.